The 26 T cell receptor beta chains reported below all come from one sample, sequenced in a study of cytomegalovirus exposure and HLA in healthy donors. The PCR contained 60 Vbeta and 13 Jbeta primers. Repertoires were generated with immunoSEQ multiplex PCR, while TCRdb's copy carries only in-frame clones and drops some. This table has about 65,000 clones, around four fifths appearing once. What was sequenced was PBMCs. The source is a girl between 5 and 17 years old in good health and CMV-seropositive.

This clone was counted a few times. The chain combines TRBV4-1 with TRBJ2-7, with D perhaps matching TRBD1 (6 bases). Between the trimmed V and J ends, which lost 0 bases and 0 bases, there was a span of 12 bases. The CDR3 is 16 amino acids. In germline, CDR1 is MGHRA, CDR2 YSYEKL. This CDR3 reads CASSQDLRGSSYEQYF. CDR3 nucleotide sequence: TGCGCCAGCAGCCAAGACCTGAGGGGGAGCTCCTACGAGCAGTACTTC.

The rearrangement joins TRBV6-5 to TRBJ2-6; D is unresolved. The V end was cut by 6 bases, the J end by 1 base, with 10 bases between. The CDR3 extends over 15 amino acids. Germline CDR1 MNHEY, CDR2 SVGAGI. CDR3: CASSVVQSGANVLTF. In nucleotides, the CDR3 is TGTGCCAGCAGCGTCGTCCAGTCTGGGGCCAACGTCCTGACTTTC.

V usage is TRBV4-1 and J usage is TRBJ1-4; 7 bases are shared with TRBD1. Looked up from germline, CDR1 is MGHRA and CDR2 is YSYEKL. The junction had 7 bases not matched to a gene; V was cut back by 1 base and J by 5 bases. The CDR3 has 16 amino acids. CDR3 loop: CASSQGRGQENEKLFF. CDR3 bases: TGCGCCAGCAGCCAAGGTCGAGGACAGGAAAATGAAAAACTGTTTTTT.

The V call is TRBV6-1, the J call TRBJ1-5; tentatively, D is TRBD1 (5 bases). V gave up 1 base and J gave up 5 bases, with 9 bases separating them. Germline loops: CDR1 MNHNS, CDR2 SASEGT. The length of the CDR3 is 14 residues. The CDR3 sequence is CASSEGQSHQPQHF. The CDR3 coding sequence is TGTGCCAGCAGTGAAGGACAGTCACATCAGCCCCAGCATTTT.

The J gene is TRBJ1-3, the V gene TRBV28; unclear D gene. Trimming removed 7 bases at V and 0 bases at J, with 13 bases between. Germline V gene data show CDR1 as MDHEN and CDR2 as SYDVKM. There are 15 residues in the CDR3. This CDR3 is CASTSETRSGNTIYF. The CDR3 nucleotides are TGTGCCAGCACCTCCGAGACTCGCTCTGGAAACACCATATATTTT.

The rearrangement links TRBV7-9 to TRBJ2-7, with D possibly being TRBD1 (6 bases). From germline, CDR1 is SEHNR and CDR2 FQNEAQ (reference sequence). Trimming left V 5 bases short and J 3 bases short, with 20 bases between. This CDR3 contains 16 residues. Written as DNA, the CDR3 is TGTGCCAGCAGCGCAAGACCGGGACACGGGATCTACGAGCAGTACTTC. As protein: CASSARPGHGIYEQYF.

V and J are TRBV4-3 and TRBJ2-2; 7 positions match TRBD2. J was trimmed by 6 bases and V by 9 bases; bases with no gene match: 10. CDR3 length: 14 amino acids. The V gene's germline CDR1 is LGHNA and CDR2 YSLEER. CDR3 residues: CASKSRETPGELFF. CDR3 sequence (DNA): TGCGCCAGTAAGTCGCGGGAGACTCCCGGGGAGCTGTTTTTT.

This clone came up a few times. The V gene is TRBV5-8, the J gene TRBJ2-7, with a possible D match to TRBD2 (5 bases). The CDR3 sequence is 13 residues long. CDR1 and CDR2 from the germline V gene are SGHTS and YDEGEE. Trimming shortened V by 1 base and J by 7 bases, and 12 bases separated the two germline ends. The CDR3 DNA reads as TGTGCCAGCAGCTTGCCCCGGGGAATTGAGCAGTACTTC. Its protein is CASSLPRGIEQYF.

The chain joins TRBV7-2 to TRBJ1-4, with TRBD1 identical over 9 bases. V lost 3 bases, J lost 5 bases, and 1 base stayed unmatched. The CDR3 contains 14 residues. From germline, CDR1 is SGHTA and CDR2 FQGNSA. DNA for the CDR3: TGTGCCAGCAGCTTGGACAGGGGCAATGAAAAACTGTTTTTT. Encoded protein: CASSLDRGNEKLFF.

V usage is TRBV7-2 and J usage is TRBJ1-2; possible D gene TRBD1, 6 bases. The V end was cut by 3 bases, the J end by 4 bases, with 9 bases between. The CDR3 has 13 residues. Germline lookup yields CDR1 SGHTA and CDR2 FQGNSA. The chain's CDR3 is CASSFRGAYGYTF. The CDR3 bases are TGTGCCAGCAGCTTCCGGGGGGCCTATGGCTACACCTTC. The full variable domain, its missing parts supplied by reference TRBV7-2 and TRBJ1-2, is GAGVSQSPSNKVTEKGKDVELRCDPISGHTALYWYRQSLGQGLEFLIYFQGNSAPDKSGLPSDRFSAERTGGSVSTLTIQRTQQEDSAVYLCASSFRGAYGYTFGSGTRLTVV.

CDR3 sequence reads: CASSLQGIWQPQHF. Written as DNA, the CDR3 is TGTGCCAGCAGTTTACAGGGGATATGGCAGCCCCAGCATTTT. This chain links TRBV27 with TRBJ1-5; tentative D call: TRBD1 (6 bases). V was trimmed by 2 bases and J by 7 bases, leaving 12 bases between them. The CDR3 runs 14 residues. In germline, CDR1 is MNHEY, CDR2 SMNVEV (reference sequence).

The chain employs TRBV11-2 and TRBJ2-2; the D is unclear. V dropped 3 bases and J dropped 5 bases, with 7 bases sitting between them. Germline loops: CDR1 SGHAT, CDR2 FQNNGV. The CDR3 runs to 13 residues. CDR3 in amino acids: CASSFSGTGELFF. DNA for the CDR3: TGTGCCAGCAGCTTCAGTGGTACCGGGGAGCTGTTTTTT.

The J gene is TRBJ2-3, the V gene TRBV4-3, with D perhaps TRBD1 (5 bases). Germline V lookup: CDR1 LGHNA, CDR2 YSLEER. The ends were cut back, 0 bases at V and 12 bases at J, with 13 bases in the middle. The CDR3 extends over 13 amino acids. DNA of the CDR3: TGCGCCAGCAGCCAAGATAGGGGCGCCCCCCAGTATTTT. It yields the protein CASSQDRGAPQYF.

The J gene is TRBJ2-2, the V gene TRBV11-3; D gene unclear. The CDR3 runs to 13 residues. The germline V gene encodes CDR1 SGHNT and CDR2 YENEEA. V lost 1 base and J lost 4, with 4 bases in between. DNA of the CDR3: TGTGCCAGCAGCTTAGGCGGCACCGGGGAGCTGTTTTTT. Its translation: CASSLGGTGELFF.

The chain uses TRBV29-1 and TRBJ2-5; tentative D call: TRBD2 (5 bases). The J call may not be correct, given that the DNA end is closer to TRBJ2-7. The CDR3 totals 12 residues. Germline lookup yields CDR1 SQVTM and CDR2 ANQGSEA. The CDR3 DNA reads TGCAGCGTTGTAGGGAGCTCCTACGAGCAGTACTTC. Its translation is CSVVGSSYEQYF.

The V call is TRBV19, the J call TRBJ2-3; TRBD1 matches 7 bases. The CDR3 contains 14 residues. V shed 5 bases and J 2 bases; nucleotides not matched to a gene: 4. Per germline, CDR1 LNHDA and CDR2 SQIVND (reference sequence). The chain's CDR3 is CASSATGATDTQYF. CDR3 nucleotides: TGTGCCAGTAGTGCAACAGGGGCCACAGATACGCAGTATTTT.

This sequence joins TRBV7-2 and TRBJ1-3; D gene uncertain. Germline values: CDR1 SGHTA, CDR2 FQGNSA. Trimming stripped 3 bases from V and 0 bases from J, with 15 bases between. The CDR3 sequence is 17 residues long. The CDR3 is CASSFGQLENSGNTIYF. CDR3 sequence (DNA): TGTGCCAGCAGCTTTGGGCAGTTAGAGAACTCTGGAAACACCATATATTTT.

The rearrangement uses TRBV6-5 and TRBJ2-5, with unresolved D. CDR3 size: 13 residues. Trimming stripped 4 bases from V and 7 bases from J, with 13 bases between. Germline CDR1 reads MNHEY; CDR2 reads SVGAGI. As DNA, the CDR3 is TGTGCCAGCAGTTCTGGCACAGTCGGGACCCAGTACTTC. Translated: CASSSGTVGTQYF.

The rearrangement links TRBV14 to TRBJ2-3; 7 bases align to TRBD2. Germline values: CDR1 SGHDN, CDR2 FVKESK. This CDR3 has 17 residues. The V segment lost 0 bases and the J segment 3 bases; nucleotides outside the gene matches: 9. CDR3 protein: CASSQDLGGGRTDTQYF. The CDR3 bases are TGTGCCAGCAGCCAAGATCTTGGGGGAGGGCGGACAGATACGCAGTATTTT.

The rearrangement links TRBV9 to TRBJ2-7; 10 bases are shared with TRBD2. This CDR3 comprises 14 residues. V shed 4 bases, J shed 4 bases, and the junction held 5 bases outside the gene matches. CDR1 SGDLS and CDR2 YYNGEE come from the germline V gene. CDR3 loop: CASSIGTSAYEQYF. As DNA, the CDR3 is TGTGCCAGCAGCATCGGGACTAGCGCTTACGAGCAGTACTTC.

The chain employs TRBV2 and TRBJ1-2; D may be TRBD1 (6 bases). The CDR3 runs 14 residues. Germline-derived CDR1 and CDR2 are SNHLY and FYNNEI. Trimming took 6 bases from V and 8 from J, leaving 19 bases between them. CDR3 nucleotides: TGTGCCAGCAGCGGACAGTCCCCCTCGAGAGGCTACACCTTC. This sequence encodes CASSGQSPSRGYTF.

The CDR3 loop is CASSLPDRGNYEQYF. In DNA form, the CDR3 reads TGTGCCAGCAGTTTACCGGACAGGGGGAACTACGAGCAGTACTTC. The chain combines TRBV28 with TRBJ2-7, with 10 positions matching TRBD1. The CDR3 is 15 residues long. J gave up 3 bases and V 2 bases, and 4 bases lay outside the gene matches. CDR1 MDHEN and CDR2 SYDVKM come from the germline V gene. The full variable domain, rest sourced from reference TRBV28 and TRBJ2-7, is DVKVTQSSRYLVKRTGEKVFLECVQDMDHENMFWYRQDPGLGLRLIYFSYDVKMKEKGDIPEGYSVSREKKERFSLILESASTNQTSMYLCASSLPDRGNYEQYFGPGTRLTVT.

The rearrangement uses TRBV9 and TRBJ1-5, with D possibly matching TRBD1 (5 bases). The germline CDR1 and CDR2 sequences are SGDLS and YYNGEE. With 3 bases removed from V and 6 bases from J, the gap between germline ends came to 13 bases. The CDR3 contains 14 residues. CDR3 loop: CASSAPGGPQPQHF. As DNA, the CDR3 is TGTGCCAGCAGCGCCCCCGGGGGTCCTCAGCCCCAGCATTTT.

This chain links TRBV28 with TRBJ1-1, with D uncertain. The CDR3 extends over 11 amino acids. Trimming shortened V by 5 bases and J by 11 bases, and 12 bases separated the two germline ends. In germline, CDR1 is MDHEN, CDR2 SYDVKM. Here the CDR3 DNA reads TGTGCCAGCAGTGGCGCGCGCGGGGCTTTCTTT. It specifies CASSGARGAFF.

This clone was seen a handful of times. The chain couples TRBV5-8 to TRBJ2-1; 9 bases map to TRBD2. Germline CDR1 is SGHTS and CDR2 is YDEGEE. The ends lost 2 bases at V and 8 bases at J; junction bases unmatched: 5. The CDR3 extends over 14 amino acids. The CDR3 loop is CASSFVASGDEQFF. CDR3 sequence (DNA): TGTGCCAGCAGCTTTGTGGCTAGCGGGGATGAGCAGTTCTTC.

This sequence joins TRBV7-6 and TRBJ2-1; tentatively, D is TRBD2 (7 bases). Per germline, CDR1 SGHVS and CDR2 FNYEAQ. V was cut by 6 bases and J by 4 bases, with 25 bases left in between. The CDR3 length is 18 residues. The CDR3 DNA is TGTGCCAGCAGTCGGGACACTAGCGAACCTCATTTTTACAATGAGCAGTTCTTC. Encoded protein: CASSRDTSEPHFYNEQFF.